The sequence of this TCR beta chain was determined in a study of shared clonotypes between healthy human individuals. Study-wide context: Per donor, three plates held CD4 naive cells, three held CD4 memory, two held CD8 naive and one held CD8 memory. Study-wide results and limits: Generation probabilities of non-shared clonotypes were lower (relative to those shared by all four donors).

A word on this clone: Its antigen remains unidentified. This sample also contains other DNA sequences that code for the same CDR3.

Each subset's genomic DNA was split evenly across several immunoSEQ plates. Using immunoSEQ multiplex PCR, the repertoire was profiled, and TCRdb retains in-frame clones only, with some absent. The table lists 2 million to 2.5 million clones, more than 90% of them singletons. Per germline, CDR1 SGHNT and CDR2 YYREEE (reference sequence). Trimming pared 4 bases from V and 2 bases from J, leaving 13 bases between. The CDR3 is 15 amino acids. Sequenced input: naive CD4+ T cells sorted from blood. As for subset: CD45RA+ positively selected. The sequence derives from a man between 18 and 35 years old in good health. The V call is TRBV5-4, the J call TRBJ2-1, with D maybe TRBD2 (6 bases). The CDR3 reads CASSPPGAPYNEQFF. The CDR3 DNA follows: TGTGCCAGCAGCCCGCCGGGAGCCCCCTACAATGAGCAGTTCTTC.